This T cell receptor beta chain was captured by sequencing in a study of shared clonotypes between healthy human individuals. Study results and limitations: Rarefaction curves obtained for sorted subsets showed sequencing incomplete despite large depth.

The protocol was immunoSEQ multiplex PCR, while the TCRdb copy is restricted to in-frame clones and leaves out a portion. The data contain about 2 million clones, roughly 96% of them seen just once; the ten biggest clones take up around 0.13%. CDR1 is SGHDT, CDR2 YYEEEE, per germline. This CDR3 comprises 14 residues. With 4 bases clipped from V and 12 bases from J, the junction kept 11 bases outside the gene matches. Every contributor of samples was a Caucasian grown-up residing in Nashville, Tennessee. CD4+ cell separation produced CD45RA+ naive and CD45RA-negative memory subsets. As concerns this clone: What it binds is unknown.

The chain joins TRBV5-6 to TRBJ2-4, with TRBD1 matching 9 bases. The sequenced sample consisted of naive CD4+ T cells sorted from blood. Noted subset: CD45RA+ positively selected. The receptor's source is a man between 18 and 29 years old in good health. As DNA, the CDR3 is TGTGCCAGCAGCCCCCTGACAGGGGGAAACGATCAGTACTTC. It encodes CASSPLTGGNDQYF.